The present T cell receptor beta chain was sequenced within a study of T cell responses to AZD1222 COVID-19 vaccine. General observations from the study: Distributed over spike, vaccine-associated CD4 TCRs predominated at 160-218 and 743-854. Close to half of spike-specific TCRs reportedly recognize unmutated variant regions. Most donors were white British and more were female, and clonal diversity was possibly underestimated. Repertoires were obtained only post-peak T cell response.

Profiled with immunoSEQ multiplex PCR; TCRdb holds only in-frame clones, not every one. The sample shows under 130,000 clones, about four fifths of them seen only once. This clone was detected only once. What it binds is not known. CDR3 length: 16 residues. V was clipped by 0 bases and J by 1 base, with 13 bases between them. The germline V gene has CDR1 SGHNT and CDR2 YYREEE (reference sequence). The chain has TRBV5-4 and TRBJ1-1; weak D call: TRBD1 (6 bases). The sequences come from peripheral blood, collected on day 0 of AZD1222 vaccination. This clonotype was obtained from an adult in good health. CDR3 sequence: CASSLGKGDTNTEAFF. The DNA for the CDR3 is TGTGCCAGCAGCTTGGGTAAGGGGGACACGAACACTGAAGCTTTCTTT. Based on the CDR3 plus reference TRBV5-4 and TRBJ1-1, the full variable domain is ETGVTQSPTHLIKTRGQQVTLRCSSQSGHNTVSWYQQALGQGPQFIFQYYREEENGRGNFPPRFSGLQFPNYSSELNVNALELDDSALYLCASSLGKGDTNTEAFFGQGTRLTVV.